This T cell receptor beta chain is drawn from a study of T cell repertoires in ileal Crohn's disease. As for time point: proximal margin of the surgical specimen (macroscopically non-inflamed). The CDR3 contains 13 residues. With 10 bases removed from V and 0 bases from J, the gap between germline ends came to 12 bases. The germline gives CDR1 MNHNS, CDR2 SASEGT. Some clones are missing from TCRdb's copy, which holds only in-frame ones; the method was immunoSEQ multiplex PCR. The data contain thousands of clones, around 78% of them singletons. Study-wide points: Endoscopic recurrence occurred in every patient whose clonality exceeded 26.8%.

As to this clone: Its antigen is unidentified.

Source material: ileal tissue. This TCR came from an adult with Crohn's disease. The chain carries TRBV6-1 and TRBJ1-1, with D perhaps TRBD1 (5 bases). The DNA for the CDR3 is TGTGCCACCCCGGGGGGTTTGAACACTGAAGCTTTCTTT. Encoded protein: CATPGGLNTEAFF.